The 3 T cell receptor beta chains below come from one sample, sequenced in a study of blood T cells in healthy people across ages. A second PCR, run for roughly 7 to 11 cycles, used a sample-barcoded 5' primer plus a J-beta primer mix. TCRdb re-derived calls from the 5' RACE reads in MiXCR, one entry per CDR3 protein. The repertoire holds about 1 million distinct CDR3 sequences, roughly 24% seen once, with about 0.72% in the top ten. These data were likewise used in another study, on T cells of mothers and their children.

What was sequenced was blood. The receptors originated from a girl aged 2-10 years in good health.

The sample holds a few counts of this clonotype. One end of the junction does not line up with germline, which may come from a read error. The chain uses TRBV11-2 and TRBJ2-3, with no clear D. Germline CDR1 reads SGHAT; CDR2 reads FQNNGV. The CDR3 runs 13 residues. This CDR3 is CASSLVSADTQYF. CDR3 coding DNA: TGTGCCAGCAGTTTAGTTTCGGCAGATACGCAGTATTTT.

This sequence joins TRBV4-1 and TRBJ2-2, with 7 bases lining up with TRBD2. The CDR3 runs 14 residues. The V segment lost 1 base and the J segment 5 bases; nucleotides outside the gene matches: 1. Germline assignment: CDR1 MGHRA and CDR2 YSYEKL. CDR3 coding DNA: TGCGCCAGCAGCCAAGCACTAGCGACCGGGGAGCTGTTTTTT. Amino acid sequence: CASSQALATGELFF.

The chain couples TRBV6-6 to TRBJ2-1, with D possibly being TRBD1 (5 bases). V lost 4 bases to trimming and J lost 10 bases, with 11 bases between them. Germline V lookup: CDR1 MNHNY, CDR2 SVGAGI (reference sequence). The CDR3 has 12 residues. The CDR3 DNA follows: TGTGCCAGCAGTTCCGCGCCAGGGGAGCAGTTCTTC. Its protein is CASSSAPGEQFF.